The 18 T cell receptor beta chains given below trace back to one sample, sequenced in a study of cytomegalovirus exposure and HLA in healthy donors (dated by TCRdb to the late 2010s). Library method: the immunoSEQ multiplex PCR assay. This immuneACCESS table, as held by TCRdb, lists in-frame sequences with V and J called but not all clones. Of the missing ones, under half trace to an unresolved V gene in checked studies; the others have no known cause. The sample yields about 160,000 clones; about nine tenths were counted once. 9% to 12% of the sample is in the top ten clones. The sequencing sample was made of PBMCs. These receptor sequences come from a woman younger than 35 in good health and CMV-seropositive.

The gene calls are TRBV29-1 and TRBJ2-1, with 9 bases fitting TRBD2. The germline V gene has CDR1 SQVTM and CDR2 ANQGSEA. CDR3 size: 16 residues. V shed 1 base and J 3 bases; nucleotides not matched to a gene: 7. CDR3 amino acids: CSVEAVSGSVYNEQFF. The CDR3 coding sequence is TGCAGCGTTGAAGCAGTTAGCGGGAGTGTCTACAATGAGCAGTTCTTC.

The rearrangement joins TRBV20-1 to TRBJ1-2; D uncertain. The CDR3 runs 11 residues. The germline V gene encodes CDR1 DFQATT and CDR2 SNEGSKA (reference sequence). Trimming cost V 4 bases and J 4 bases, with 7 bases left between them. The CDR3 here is CSATGPYGYTF. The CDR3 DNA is TGCAGTGCTACAGGCCCCTATGGCTACACCTTC.

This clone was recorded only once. CDR3 in DNA: TGTGCCAGCACAAAGACTAGCGACTACGAGCAGTACTTC. Its protein is CASTKTSDYEQYF. The V gene is TRBV28, the J gene TRBJ2-7; 8 positions match TRBD2. Germline V lookup: CDR1 MDHEN, CDR2 SYDVKM. The junction had 5 bases not matched to a gene; V was cut back by 7 bases and J by 3 bases. The CDR3 spans 13 residues. Looking up the rest from reference TRBV28 and TRBJ2-7 gives the full variable domain: DVKVTQSSRYLVKRTGEKVFLECVQDMDHENMFWYRQDPGLGLRLIYFSYDVKMKEKGDIPEGYSVSREKKERFSLILESASTNQTSMYLCASTKTSDYEQYFGPGTRLTVT.

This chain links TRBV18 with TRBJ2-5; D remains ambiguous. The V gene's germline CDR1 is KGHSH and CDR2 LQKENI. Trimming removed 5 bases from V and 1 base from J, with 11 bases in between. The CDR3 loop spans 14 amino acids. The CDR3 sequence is CASSGPDRQETQYF. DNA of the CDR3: TGTGCCAGCTCAGGGCCAGACCGCCAAGAGACCCAGTACTTC.

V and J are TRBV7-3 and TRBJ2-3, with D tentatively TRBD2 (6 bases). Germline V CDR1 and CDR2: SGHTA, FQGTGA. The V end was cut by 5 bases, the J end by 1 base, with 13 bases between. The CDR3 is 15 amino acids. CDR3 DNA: TGTGCCAGCAGCCGAGGGGACTCTGGCACAGATACGCAGTATTTT. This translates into CASSRGDSGTDTQYF.

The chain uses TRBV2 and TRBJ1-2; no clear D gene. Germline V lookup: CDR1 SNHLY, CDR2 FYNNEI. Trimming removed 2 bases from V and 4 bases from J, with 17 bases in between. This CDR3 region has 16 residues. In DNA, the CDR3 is TGTGCCAGCAGTGAACAGTCAGCAACAGTACCCTATGGCTACACCTTC. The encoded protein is CASSEQSATVPYGYTF.

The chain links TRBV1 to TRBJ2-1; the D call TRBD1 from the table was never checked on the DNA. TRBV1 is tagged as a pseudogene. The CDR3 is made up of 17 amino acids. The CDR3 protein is CTSSLYRGLSSYNEQFF. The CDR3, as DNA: TGCACCAGCAGCCTGTACAGGGGGCTAAGCTCCTACAATGAGCAGTTCTTC.

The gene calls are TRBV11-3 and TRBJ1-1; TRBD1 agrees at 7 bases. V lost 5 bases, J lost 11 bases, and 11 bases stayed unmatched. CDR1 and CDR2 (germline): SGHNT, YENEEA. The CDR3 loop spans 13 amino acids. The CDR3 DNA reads TGTGCCAGCAGCATTGAGGGGGCCAGGGACGCTTTCTTT. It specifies CASSIEGARDAFF.

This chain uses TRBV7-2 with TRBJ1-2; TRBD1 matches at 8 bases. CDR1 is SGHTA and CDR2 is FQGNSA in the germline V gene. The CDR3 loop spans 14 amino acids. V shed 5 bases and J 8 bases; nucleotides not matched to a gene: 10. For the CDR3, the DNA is TGTGCCAGCAGCCCGGGACAGGTGGGGTTCGGCTACACCTTC. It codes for CASSPGQVGFGYTF. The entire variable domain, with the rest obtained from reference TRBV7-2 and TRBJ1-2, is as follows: GAGVSQSPSNKVTEKGKDVELRCDPISGHTALYWYRQSLGQGLEFLIYFQGNSAPDKSGLPSDRFSAERTGGSVSTLTIQRTQQEDSAVYLCASSPGQVGFGYTFGSGTRLTVV.

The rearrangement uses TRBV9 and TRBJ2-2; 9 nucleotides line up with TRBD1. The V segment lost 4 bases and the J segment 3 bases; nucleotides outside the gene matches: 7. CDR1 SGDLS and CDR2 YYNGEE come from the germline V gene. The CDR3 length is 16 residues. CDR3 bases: TGTGCCAGCAGCCTCCTAGGACAGGGGTACACCGGGGAGCTGTTTTTT. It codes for CASSLLGQGYTGELFF.

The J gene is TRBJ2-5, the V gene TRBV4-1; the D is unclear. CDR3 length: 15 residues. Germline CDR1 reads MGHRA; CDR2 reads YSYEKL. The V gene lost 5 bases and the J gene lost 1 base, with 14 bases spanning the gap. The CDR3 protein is CASSLRQAPQETQYF. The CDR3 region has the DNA TGCGCCAGCAGCTTAAGACAAGCTCCCCAAGAGACCCAGTACTTC.

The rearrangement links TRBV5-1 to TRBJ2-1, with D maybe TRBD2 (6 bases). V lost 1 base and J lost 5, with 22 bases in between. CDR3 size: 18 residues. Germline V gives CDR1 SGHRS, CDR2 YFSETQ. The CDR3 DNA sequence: TGCGCCAGCAGCTTGACGGGGTCGAGGAGGGCCGACCACAATGAGCAGTTCTTC. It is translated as CASSLTGSRRADHNEQFF.

CDR3 DNA sequence: TGTGCCAGCAGCTTAGCTAGCGAGCGCTCCTACGAGCAGTACTTC. As protein: CASSLASERSYEQYF. This rearrangement joins TRBV7-2 to TRBJ2-7; possibly TRBD2 for D (5 bases). The CDR3 is 15 amino acids. Per the germline V gene, CDR1 is SGHTA and CDR2 is FQGNSA. Trimming took 0 bases from V and 0 from J, leaving 9 bases between them. Using reference TRBV7-2 and TRBJ2-7 for the parts outside the CDR3, the full variable domain is GAGVSQSPSNKVTEKGKDVELRCDPISGHTALYWYRQSLGQGLEFLIYFQGNSAPDKSGLPSDRFSAERTGGSVSTLTIQRTQQEDSAVYLCASSLASERSYEQYFGPGTRLTVT.

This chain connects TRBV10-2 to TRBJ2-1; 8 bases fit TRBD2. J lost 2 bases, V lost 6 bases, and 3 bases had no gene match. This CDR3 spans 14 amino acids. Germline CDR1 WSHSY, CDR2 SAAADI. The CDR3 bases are TGCGCCAGCAGATTAGCGGGGCCCTACAATGAGCAGTTCTTC. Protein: CASRLAGPYNEQFF.

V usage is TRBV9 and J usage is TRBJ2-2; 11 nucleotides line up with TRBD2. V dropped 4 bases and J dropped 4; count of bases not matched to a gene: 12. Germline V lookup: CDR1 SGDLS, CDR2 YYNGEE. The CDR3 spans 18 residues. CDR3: CASSPQPPGLAATGELFF. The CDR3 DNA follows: TGTGCCAGCAGCCCCCAACCGCCGGGACTAGCGGCCACCGGGGAGCTGTTTTTT.

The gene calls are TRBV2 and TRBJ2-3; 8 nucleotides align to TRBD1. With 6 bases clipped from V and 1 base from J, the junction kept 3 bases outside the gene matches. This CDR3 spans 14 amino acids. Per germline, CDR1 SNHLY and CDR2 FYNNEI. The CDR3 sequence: CASRQGVGTDTQYF. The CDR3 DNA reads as TGTGCCAGCAGACAGGGGGTTGGCACAGATACGCAGTATTTT.

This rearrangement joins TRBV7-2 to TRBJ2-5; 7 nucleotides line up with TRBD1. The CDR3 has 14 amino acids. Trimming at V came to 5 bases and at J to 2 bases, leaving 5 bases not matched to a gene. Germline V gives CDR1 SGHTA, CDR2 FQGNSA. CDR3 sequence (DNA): TGTGCCAGCAGCGCACAGGGGTGGCAAGAGACCCAGTACTTC. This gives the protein CASSAQGWQETQYF.

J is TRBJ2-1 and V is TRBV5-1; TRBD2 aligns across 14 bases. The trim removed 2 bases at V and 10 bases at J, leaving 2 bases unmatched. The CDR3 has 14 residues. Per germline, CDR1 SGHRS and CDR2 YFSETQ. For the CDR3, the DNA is TGCGCCAGCAGCTTCGGACTAGCGGGAGGAGAGCAGTTCTTC. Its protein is CASSFGLAGGEQFF.